This TCR beta chain was documented in a study of shared clonotypes between healthy human individuals. CDR1 is MDHEN, CDR2 SYDVKM, per germline. This CDR3 has 17 residues. The repertoire was sequenced with immunoSEQ multiplex PCR; TCRdb's copy has only in-frame clones and lacks some. The sample has 1.5 million to 2.5 million clones; roughly 95% are singletons. Cells designated naive CD8 were CD45RO-negative and were positively selected for CCR7, with terminally differentiated effector memory CD45RA+ cells excluded. Every donor was a Caucasian adult from Nashville, Tennessee. Concerning this clone itself: Sequence at one end of the junction differs from germline and may be a read error.

The V call is TRBV28, the J call TRBJ2-1; maybe TRBD2 (6 bases). The sample comprised naive CD8+ T cells sorted from blood. The receptor's source is a young man in good health. The CDR3 loop reads CASSLSLGGGAANQQFF. In DNA, the CDR3 is TGTGCCAGCAGTTTATCTTTGGGGGGTGGGGCCGCCAATCAGCAGTTCTTC. Combining the CDR3 with reference TRBV28 and TRBJ2-1 gives the whole variable domain DVKVTQSSRYLVKRTGEKVFLECVQDMDHENMFWYRQDPGLGLRLIYFSYDVKMKEKGDIPEGYSVSREKKERFSLILESASTNQTSMYLCASSLSLGGGAANQQFFGPGTRLTVL.